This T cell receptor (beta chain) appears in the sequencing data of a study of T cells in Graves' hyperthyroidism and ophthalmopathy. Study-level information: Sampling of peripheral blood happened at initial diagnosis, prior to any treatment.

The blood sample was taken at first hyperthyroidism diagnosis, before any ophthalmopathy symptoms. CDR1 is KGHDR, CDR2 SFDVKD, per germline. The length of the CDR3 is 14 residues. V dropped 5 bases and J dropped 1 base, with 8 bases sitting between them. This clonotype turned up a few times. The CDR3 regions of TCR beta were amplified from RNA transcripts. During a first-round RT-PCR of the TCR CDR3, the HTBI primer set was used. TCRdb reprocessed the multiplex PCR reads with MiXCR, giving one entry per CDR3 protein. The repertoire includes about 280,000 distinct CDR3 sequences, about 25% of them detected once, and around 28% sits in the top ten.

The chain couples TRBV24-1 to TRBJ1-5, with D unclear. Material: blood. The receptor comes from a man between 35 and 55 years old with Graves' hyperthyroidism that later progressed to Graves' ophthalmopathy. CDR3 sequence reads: CATSGRGSNQPQHF. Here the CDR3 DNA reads TGTGCCACCAGTGGAAGAGGGAGCAATCAGCCCCAGCATTTT.